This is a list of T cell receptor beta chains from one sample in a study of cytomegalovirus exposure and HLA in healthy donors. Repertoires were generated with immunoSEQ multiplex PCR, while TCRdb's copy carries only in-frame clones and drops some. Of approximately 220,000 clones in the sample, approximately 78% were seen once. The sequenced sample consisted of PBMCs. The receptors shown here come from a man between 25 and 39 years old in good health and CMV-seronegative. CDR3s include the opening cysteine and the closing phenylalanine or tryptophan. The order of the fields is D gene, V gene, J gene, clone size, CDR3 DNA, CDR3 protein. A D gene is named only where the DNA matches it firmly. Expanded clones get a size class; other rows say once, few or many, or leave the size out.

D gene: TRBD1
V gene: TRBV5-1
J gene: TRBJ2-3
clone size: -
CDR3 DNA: TGCGCCAGCAGCTGGGGGGACAGGGCGGGCGCAGATACGCAGTATTTT
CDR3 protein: CASSWGDRAGADTQYF

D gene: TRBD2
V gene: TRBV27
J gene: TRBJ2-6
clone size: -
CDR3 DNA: TGTGCCAGCAGTTTCCGGGGGGAATTCAGCTCTGGGGCCAGCGTCCTGACTTTC
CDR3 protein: CASSFRGEFSSGASVLTF

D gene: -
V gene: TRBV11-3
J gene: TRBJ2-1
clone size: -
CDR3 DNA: TGTGCCAGCAGCCTTGGAGTTAGCGAGCAGTTCTTC
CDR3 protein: CASSLGVSEQFF

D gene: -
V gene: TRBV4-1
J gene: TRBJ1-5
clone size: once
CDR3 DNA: TGCGCCAGCAGCCCCCTCGCCACAGGGACGGGTCAGCCCCAGCATTTT
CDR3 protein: CASSPLATGTGQPQHF

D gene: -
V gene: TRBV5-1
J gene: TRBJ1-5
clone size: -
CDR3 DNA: TGCGCCAGCAGCCGCCCGGGGGGGCCCCAGCATTTT
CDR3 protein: CASSRPGGPQHF

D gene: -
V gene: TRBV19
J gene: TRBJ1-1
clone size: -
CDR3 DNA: TGTGCCAGTAGCCCACGGTTCACTGAAGCTTTCTTT
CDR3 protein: CASSPRFTEAFF

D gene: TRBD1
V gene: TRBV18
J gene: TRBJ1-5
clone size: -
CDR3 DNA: TGTGCCAGCTCACCGGACAGGTTCAATCAGCCCCAGCATTTT
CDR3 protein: CASSPDRFNQPQHF

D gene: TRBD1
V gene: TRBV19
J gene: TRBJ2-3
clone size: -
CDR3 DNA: TGTGCCAGTTCCCCGGACAGGGCGACAGATACGCAGTATTTT
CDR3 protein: CASSPDRATDTQYF

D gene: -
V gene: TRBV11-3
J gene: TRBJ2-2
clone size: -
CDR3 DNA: TGTGCCAGCAGCCCTGGGACACCGAACACCGGGGAGCTGTTTTTT
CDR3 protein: CASSPGTPNTGELFF

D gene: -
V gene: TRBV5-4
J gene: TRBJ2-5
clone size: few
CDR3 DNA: TGTGCCAGCAGCTTCAGCGCCACGGGGGAGACCCAGTACTTC
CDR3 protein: CASSFSATGETQYF

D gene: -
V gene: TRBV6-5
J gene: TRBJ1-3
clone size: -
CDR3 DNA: TGTGCCAGCAGTAGAGCCAACTCTGGAAACACCATATATTTT
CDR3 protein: CASSRANSGNTIYF

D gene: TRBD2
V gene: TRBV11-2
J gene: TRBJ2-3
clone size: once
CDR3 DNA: TGTGCCAGCAGCAAGGGACTAGCGGTTGACACAGATACGCAGTATTTT
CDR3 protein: CASSKGLAVDTDTQYF

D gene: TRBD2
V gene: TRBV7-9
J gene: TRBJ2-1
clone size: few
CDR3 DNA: TGTGCCAGCAGCTTAGGCCTAGCGGGGGCTGAGCAGTTCTTC
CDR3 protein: CASSLGLAGAEQFF

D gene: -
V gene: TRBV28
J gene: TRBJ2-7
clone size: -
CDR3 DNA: TGTGCCAGCAGTTTCGATTTGGAGAGAATCTCCCCCGACGAGCAGTACTTC
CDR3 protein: CASSFDLERISPDEQYF

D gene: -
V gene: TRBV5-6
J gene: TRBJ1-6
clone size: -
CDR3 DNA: TGTGCCAGCAGCTTAACGTGGGCCGATAATTCACCCCTCCACTTT
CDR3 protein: CASSLTWADNSPLHF

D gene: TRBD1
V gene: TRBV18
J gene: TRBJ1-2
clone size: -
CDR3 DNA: TGTGCCAGCTCACCAGACAGGGAACATGGCTACGCCTTC
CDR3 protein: CASSPDREHGYAF

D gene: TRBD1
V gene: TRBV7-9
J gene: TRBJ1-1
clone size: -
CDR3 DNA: TGTGCCAGCAGCACCCCAGGGGGGACCCTGAACACTGAAGCTTTCTTT
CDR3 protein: CASSTPGGTLNTEAFF

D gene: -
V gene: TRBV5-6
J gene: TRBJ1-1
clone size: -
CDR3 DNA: TGTGCCAGCACCCCGGGGTGGGGAGAGAACACTGAAGCTTTCTTT
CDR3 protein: CASTPGWGENTEAFF

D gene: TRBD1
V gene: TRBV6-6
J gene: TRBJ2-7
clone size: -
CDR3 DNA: TGTGCCAGCACTCCTATGGACAGGGGAGGCTCCTACGAGCAGTACTTC
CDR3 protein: CASTPMDRGGSYEQYF

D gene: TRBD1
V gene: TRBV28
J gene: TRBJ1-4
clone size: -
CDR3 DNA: TGTGCCAGCAGTTTGGGGGGGACAGGGGAGGAAAAACTGTTTTTT
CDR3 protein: CASSLGGTGEEKLFF

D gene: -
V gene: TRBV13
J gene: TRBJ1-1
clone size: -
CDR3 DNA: TGTGCCAGCAGCTTAGCGTACTTTGAGGGGAACACTGAAGCTTTCTTT
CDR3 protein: CASSLAYFEGNTEAFF

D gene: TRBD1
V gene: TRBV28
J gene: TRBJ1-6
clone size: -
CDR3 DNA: TGTGCCAGCAATCCCCCGACAGGGGTATTGTCACCCCTCCACTTT
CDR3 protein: CASNPPTGVLSPLHF

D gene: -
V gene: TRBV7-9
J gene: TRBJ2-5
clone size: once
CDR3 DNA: TGTGCCAGCAGCTGGACTGGGGAGACCCAGTACTTC
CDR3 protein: CASSWTGETQYF

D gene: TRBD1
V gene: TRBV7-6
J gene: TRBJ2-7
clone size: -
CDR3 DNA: TGTGCCAGCAGCTCCGGGACAGGGCTGGGCTACGAGCAGTACTTC
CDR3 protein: CASSSGTGLGYEQYF

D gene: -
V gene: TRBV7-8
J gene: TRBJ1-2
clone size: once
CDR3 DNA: TGTGCCAGCAGCTTAGCGGTGGAGGGTGCGGCGGATGGCTACACCTTC
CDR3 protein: CASSLAVEGAADGYTF

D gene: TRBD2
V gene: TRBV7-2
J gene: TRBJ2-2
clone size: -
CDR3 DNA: TGTGCCAGCAGCTTAAGGGCGGGGGGGTCCCCCGGGGAGCTGTTTTTT
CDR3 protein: CASSLRAGGSPGELFF

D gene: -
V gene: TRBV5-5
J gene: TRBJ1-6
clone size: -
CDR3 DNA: TGTGCCAGCAGCTTGACCGCTACAGCGGGGAATTCACCCCTCCACTTT
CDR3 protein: CASSLTATAGNSPLHF

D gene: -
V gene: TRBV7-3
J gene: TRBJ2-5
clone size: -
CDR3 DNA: TGTGCCAGCCGGCCTCAGGAGAAGGGGGAGACCCAGTACTTC
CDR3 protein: CASRPQEKGETQYF

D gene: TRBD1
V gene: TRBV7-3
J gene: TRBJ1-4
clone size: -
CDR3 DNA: TGTGCCAGCAGCCAGGGGGCCAATGAAAAACTGTTTTTT
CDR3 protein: CASSQGANEKLFF